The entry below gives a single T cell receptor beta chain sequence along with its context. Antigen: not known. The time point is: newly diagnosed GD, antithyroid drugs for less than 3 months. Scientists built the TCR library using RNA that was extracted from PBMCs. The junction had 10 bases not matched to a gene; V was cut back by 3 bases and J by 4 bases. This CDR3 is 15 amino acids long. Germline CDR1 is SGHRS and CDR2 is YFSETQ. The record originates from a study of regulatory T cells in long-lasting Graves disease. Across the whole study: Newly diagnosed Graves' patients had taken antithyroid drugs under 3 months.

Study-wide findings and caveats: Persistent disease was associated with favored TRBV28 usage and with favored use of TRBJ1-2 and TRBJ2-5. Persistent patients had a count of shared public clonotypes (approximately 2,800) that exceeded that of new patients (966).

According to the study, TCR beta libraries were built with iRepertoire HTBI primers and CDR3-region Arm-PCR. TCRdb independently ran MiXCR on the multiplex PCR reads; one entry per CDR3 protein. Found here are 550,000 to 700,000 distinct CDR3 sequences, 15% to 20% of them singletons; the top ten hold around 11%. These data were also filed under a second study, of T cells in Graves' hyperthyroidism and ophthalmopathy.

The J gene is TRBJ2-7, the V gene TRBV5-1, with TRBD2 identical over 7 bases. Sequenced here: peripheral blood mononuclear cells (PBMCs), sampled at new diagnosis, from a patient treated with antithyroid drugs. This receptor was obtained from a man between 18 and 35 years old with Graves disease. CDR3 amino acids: CASSWLGGGWYEQYF. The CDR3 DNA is TGCGCCAGCAGCTGGCTCGGCGGGGGATGGTACGAGCAGTACTTC.